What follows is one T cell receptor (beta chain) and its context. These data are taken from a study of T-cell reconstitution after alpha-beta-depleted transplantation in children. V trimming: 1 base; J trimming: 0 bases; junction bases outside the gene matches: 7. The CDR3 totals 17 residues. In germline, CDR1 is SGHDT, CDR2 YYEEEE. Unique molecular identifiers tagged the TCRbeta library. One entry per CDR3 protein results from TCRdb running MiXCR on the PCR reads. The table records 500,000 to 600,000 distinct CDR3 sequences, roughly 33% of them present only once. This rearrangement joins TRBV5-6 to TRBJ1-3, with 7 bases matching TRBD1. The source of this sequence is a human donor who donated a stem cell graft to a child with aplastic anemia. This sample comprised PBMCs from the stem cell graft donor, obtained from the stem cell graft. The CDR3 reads CASSLQDRTYSGNTIYF. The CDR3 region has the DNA TGTGCCAGCAGCTTGCAGGACAGGACTTACTCTGGAAACACCATATATTTT. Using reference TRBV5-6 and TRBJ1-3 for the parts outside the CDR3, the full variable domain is DAGVTQSPTHLIKTRGQQVTLRCSPKSGHDTVSWYQQALGQGPQFIFQYYEEEERQRGNFPDRFSGHQFPNYSSELNVNALLLGDSALYLCASSLQDRTYSGNTIYFGEGSWLTVV.